A single sample is the source of the 29 T cell receptor beta chains below, sequenced in a study of T cell responses to AZD1222 COVID-19 vaccine. Profiling relied on immunoSEQ multiplex PCR, and the TCRdb table lists in-frame clones only, not all of them. The sample contains about 110,000 clones, approximately 90% of which appear only once. Sample: peripheral blood, taken on day 0 of AZD1222 vaccination. All receptors derive from an adult in good health.

The gene calls are TRBV7-8 and TRBJ2-5, with D unresolved. The germline CDR1 and CDR2 sequences are SGHVS and FQNEAQ. Trimming shortened V by 2 bases and J by 4 bases, and 11 bases separated the two germline ends. CDR3 size: 14 residues. The CDR3 sequence is CASSLYNHRETQYF. CDR3 nucleotides: TGTGCCAGCAGCTTATATAACCACCGAGAGACCCAGTACTTC.

The gene calls are TRBV7-9 and TRBJ2-3, with 12 bases identical to TRBD1. The CDR3 length is 16 residues. With 1 base clipped from V and 5 bases from J, the junction kept 4 bases outside the gene matches. Germline values: CDR1 SEHNR, CDR2 FQNEAQ (reference sequence). The CDR3 region has the DNA TGTGCCAGCAGCTTAGGGGACAGGGGGCTGCGAGATACGCAGTATTTT. This codes for CASSLGDRGLRDTQYF.

This clone has just one count. The rearrangement uses TRBV9 and TRBJ1-3; D might be TRBD1 (5 bases). The CDR3 contains 16 residues. V lost 0 bases, J lost 2 bases, and 12 bases lay in between. Germline-derived CDR1 and CDR2 are SGDLS and YYNGEE. CDR3 sequence reads: CASSVGEGSAGNTIYF. CDR3 in DNA: TGTGCCAGCAGCGTAGGAGAGGGGAGCGCTGGAAACACCATATATTTT.

This rearrangement joins TRBV12-5 to TRBJ2-1; no clear D gene. The ends were cut back, 2 bases at V and 3 bases at J, with 5 bases in the middle. In germline, CDR1 is LGHNT, CDR2 FRNRAP. This CDR3 comprises 13 residues. The chain's CDR3 is CASGLRVYNEQFF. CDR3 coding DNA: TGTGCTAGTGGTTTGAGGGTCTACAATGAGCAGTTCTTC.

The J gene is TRBJ1-1, the V gene TRBV6-6; maybe TRBD1 (5 bases). The CDR3 is 9 residues long. Between the trimmed V and J ends, which lost 8 bases and 7 bases, there was a span of 5 bases. CDR1 MNHNY and CDR2 SVGAGI come from the germline V gene (reference sequence). The CDR3 nucleotides are TGTGCCAGCCAGGGTGAAGCTTTCTTT. Protein: CASQGEAFF.

This chain joins TRBV9 and TRBJ1-4, with D perhaps TRBD1 (6 bases). The CDR3 loop spans 13 amino acids. V lost 3 bases and J 7 bases, leaving 10 bases between the germline ends. Germline V gives CDR1 SGDLS, CDR2 YYNGEE. CDR3 residues: CASSDRVTEKLFF. The CDR3 nucleotides are TGTGCCAGCAGCGACAGGGTGACTGAAAAACTGTTTTTT.

The V gene is TRBV2, the J gene TRBJ2-2; D is possibly TRBD2 (6 bases). This CDR3 is built from 16 residues. Trimming stripped 7 bases from V and 8 bases from J, with 23 bases between. Germline-derived CDR1 and CDR2 are SNHLY and FYNNEI. The CDR3, as DNA: TGTGCCAGCATCCCGAAGGCGGGGAGAGGATCGGGGGAGCTGTTTTTT. Amino acids: CASIPKAGRGSGELFF.

V gene TRBV6-2 or TRBV6-3 combines with J gene TRBJ1-2; tentatively, D is TRBD1 (6 bases). Trimming shortened V by 6 bases and J by 5 bases, and 10 bases separated the two germline ends. CDR1 and CDR2 from the germline V gene are MNHEY and SVGEGT. The CDR3 has 12 residues. The CDR3: CASSPTGYGYTF. CDR3 nucleotides: TGTGCCAGCAGCCCCACAGGGTATGGCTACACCTTC.

Notes on this clone: One end of the junction is discordant with germline, which a read error may explain. The chain uses TRBV7-7 and TRBJ1-3, with D perhaps TRBD1 (5 bases). Germline V CDR1 and CDR2: SSHAT, FNYEAQ (reference sequence). CDR3 length equals 15 residues. CDR3 protein: CASSLGDYSGNTIYF. DNA of the CDR3: TGTGCTAGCAGCTTGGGGGATTACTCTGGAAACACCATATATTTT.

This clone rates as medium-sized. This sequence joins TRBV30 and TRBJ2-5; 7 bases line up with TRBD2. The CDR3 loop spans 13 amino acids. V trimming: 8 bases; J trimming: 5 bases; junction bases outside the gene matches: 11. CDR1 is GTSNPN and CDR2 is SVGIG in the germline V gene (reference sequence). CDR3 residues: CAGGVLRSETQYF. CDR3 in DNA: TGTGCCGGGGGGGTCCTAAGGAGCGAGACCCAGTACTTC.

The rearrangement joins TRBV29-1 to TRBJ1-1, with D unresolved. With 6 bases removed from V and 1 base from J, the gap between germline ends came to 9 bases. Germline CDR1 SQVTM, CDR2 ANQGSEA. There are 12 residues in the CDR3. CDR3 residues: CSVGPENTEAFF. The DNA for the CDR3 is TGCAGCGTCGGCCCAGAGAACACTGAAGCTTTCTTT.

J is TRBJ2-1 and V is TRBV7-2, with 10 nucleotides matching TRBD2. Losses at the gene ends were 1 base for V and 7 bases for J; bases not matched to a gene: 10. CDR1 is SGHTA, CDR2 FQGNSA, per germline. CDR3 size: 17 residues. CDR3: CASSLERVSSGGNEQFF. As DNA, the CDR3 is TGTGCCAGCAGCTTAGAGCGGGTCTCTAGCGGGGGAAATGAGCAGTTCTTC.

The V and J genes are TRBV15 and TRBJ2-1; no clear D. The germline V and J ends were trimmed by 4 bases and 0 bases, with 16 bases remaining between them. CDR1 and CDR2 from the germline V gene are LNHNV and YYDKDF (reference sequence). The CDR3 is 17 residues long. DNA of the CDR3: TGTGCCACCAGCACCACACGAAAGCTCAGCTCCTACAATGAGCAGTTCTTC. Protein: CATSTTRKLSSYNEQFF.

The V and J genes are TRBV29-1 and TRBJ1-1, with TRBD1 matching over 9 bases. The CDR3 is 16 amino acids. The J segment lost 4 bases and the V segment lost 6 bases, leaving 15 bases of the junction unmatched. CDR1 and CDR2 (germline): SQVTM, ANQGSEA. CDR3 bases: TGCAGCGTCTTAACCGGGACAGGGTCGGCCAGCACTGAAGCTTTCTTT. Translated, it gives CSVLTGTGSASTEAFF.

This rearrangement joins TRBV5-1 to TRBJ1-3, with D perhaps TRBD1 (6 bases). Germline loops: CDR1 SGHRS, CDR2 YFSETQ. V lost 3 bases and J lost 2, with 6 bases in between. This CDR3 is built from 13 residues. CDR3 residues: CASSSGAGNTIYF. The CDR3 DNA sequence: TGCGCCAGCAGCTCAGGGGCTGGAAACACCATATATTTT.

This clone was detected once. The J gene is TRBJ2-7, the V gene TRBV18; D possibly corresponds to TRBD1 (5 bases). V lost 2 bases and J lost 0, with 11 bases in between. The CDR3 contains 15 residues. Germline CDR1 KGHSH, CDR2 LQKENI. Written as DNA, the CDR3 is TGTGCCAGCTCACCAATGGACAATCCCTCCTACGAGCAGTACTTC. It encodes CASSPMDNPSYEQYF.

The chain links TRBV9 to TRBJ1-2; D is unclear. The germline V gene encodes CDR1 SGDLS and CDR2 YYNGEE. V lost 0 bases and J lost 0, with 9 bases in between. This CDR3 contains 15 residues. CDR3 region: CASSVGGPSNYGYTF. As DNA, the CDR3 is TGTGCCAGCAGCGTAGGAGGACCATCTAACTATGGCTACACCTTC.

V gene TRBV6-5 combines with J gene TRBJ2-7; TRBD1 aligns across 9 bases. Germline-derived CDR1 and CDR2 are MNHEY and SVGAGI. J gave up 2 bases and V 2 bases, and 4 bases lay outside the gene matches. The length of the CDR3 is 15 residues. The DNA of the CDR3 is TGTGCCAGCAGTTACCGGGGACAGGGAACCTACGAGCAGTACTTC. It translates to CASSYRGQGTYEQYF.

V and J are TRBV7-3 and TRBJ2-6, with D possibly matching TRBD1 (5 bases). Trimming pared 5 bases from V and 3 bases from J, leaving 20 bases between. The CDR3 contains 18 residues. CDR1 is SGHTA, CDR2 FQGTGA, per germline. The CDR3 loop reads CASSGERPGLGGANVLTF. The CDR3 DNA is TGTGCCAGCAGCGGCGAACGCCCAGGGCTGGGTGGGGCCAACGTCCTGACTTTC.

This clone was observed a few times. The chain combines TRBV10-3 with TRBJ1-6; D might be TRBD1 (5 bases). Germline CDR1 ENHRY, CDR2 SYGVKD. Trimming shortened V by 7 bases and J by 8 bases, and 15 bases separated the two germline ends. This CDR3 is built from 14 residues. The CDR3 here is CAIMAQGSDSPLHF. CDR3 bases: TGTGCCATCATGGCGCAGGGTTCTGATTCACCCCTCCACTTT.

The chain recombines TRBV9 with TRBJ1-2, with 7 bases that match TRBD1. CDR3 size: 15 residues. The V gene end was trimmed by 0 bases and the J gene end by 4 bases; junction bases not matched to a gene: 6. Germline V gene lookup returns CDR1 SGDLS and CDR2 YYNGEE. In DNA form, the CDR3 reads TGTGCCAGCAGCGTAGCGACAGGGCCCCTCTATGGCTACACCTTC. Its translation: CASSVATGPLYGYTF.

The genes are TRBV4-3 and TRBJ2-3, with 12 bases matching TRBD2. This CDR3 is built from 18 residues. Germline CDR1 reads LGHNA; CDR2 reads YSLEER. J lost 2 bases, V lost 4 bases, and 10 bases had no gene match. CDR3 region: CASSPGLAGRRVTDTQYF. As DNA, the CDR3 is TGCGCCAGCAGCCCAGGACTAGCGGGACGACGGGTCACAGATACGCAGTATTTT.

The V gene is TRBV10-3, the J gene TRBJ2-5; possibly TRBD1 for D (6 bases). The CDR3 totals 17 residues. Germline V lookup: CDR1 ENHRY, CDR2 SYGVKD. With 2 bases removed from V and 2 bases from J, the gap between germline ends came to 18 bases. The CDR3: CAISEGRTAKYQETQYF. CDR3 DNA: TGTGCCATCAGTGAGGGGCGGACAGCGAAATATCAAGAGACCCAGTACTTC.

The J gene is TRBJ2-2, the V gene TRBV11-2, with D maybe TRBD1 (5 bases). This CDR3 contains 16 residues. V was pared by 5 bases and J by 0 bases, with 13 bases between. Germline V CDR1 and CDR2: SGHAT, FQNNGV. The CDR3 nucleotides read TGTGCCAGCAGCGCCTTGGGGCAGACGAACACCGGGGAGCTGTTTTTT. Its protein product is CASSALGQTNTGELFF.

CDR3: CASSPKTSMDEQFF. In DNA form, the CDR3 reads TGTGCCAGCAGCCCAAAGACTAGCATGGATGAGCAGTTCTTC. The chain has TRBV5-5 and TRBJ2-1; 7 bases map to TRBD2. Germline CDR1 SGHKS, CDR2 YYEKEE (reference sequence). With 4 bases clipped from V and 8 bases from J, the junction kept 9 bases outside the gene matches. The CDR3 totals 14 residues.

The chain recombines TRBV10-3 with TRBJ2-1; TRBD2 is a possible D gene (6 bases). This CDR3 is 14 amino acids long. From germline, CDR1 is ENHRY and CDR2 SYGVKD. Trimming took off 5 bases at V and 4 bases at J, with 12 bases between the two ends. The CDR3 sequence: CAISLPGGYNEQFF. The CDR3 DNA sequence: TGTGCCATCAGTCTTCCCGGAGGGTACAATGAGCAGTTCTTC.

The V gene is TRBV5-4, the J gene TRBJ2-2; a weak D match, TRBD1 (6 bases). The CDR3 extends over 16 amino acids. Germline assignment: CDR1 SGHNT and CDR2 YYREEE (reference sequence). Trimming took 4 bases from V and 0 from J, leaving 13 bases between them. In DNA form, the CDR3 reads TGTGCCAGCAGCCATGCCGGGACATCGAACACCGGGGAGCTGTTTTTT. It translates to CASSHAGTSNTGELFF.

V gene TRBV6-5 combines with J gene TRBJ2-1; TRBD1 matches at 8 bases. With 1 base clipped from V and 7 bases from J, the junction kept 6 bases outside the gene matches. CDR3 size: 15 residues. Germline values: CDR1 MNHEY, CDR2 SVGAGI. CDR3 region: CASSYYGQGFNEQFF. The DNA of the CDR3 is TGTGCCAGCAGTTACTACGGACAGGGCTTTAATGAGCAGTTCTTC.

As regards this clone: The sample carries other DNA sequences with the same CDR3. V is TRBV27 and J is TRBJ1-2, with D hard to call. Between the trimmed V and J ends, which lost 4 bases and 8 bases, there was a span of 17 bases. Looked up from germline, CDR1 is MNHEY and CDR2 is SMNVEV (reference sequence). This CDR3 contains 14 residues. The DNA of the CDR3 is TGTGCCAGCAGTTGGCTACCTACGGGATCCGGCTACACCTTC. Its protein product is CASSWLPTGSGYTF.